This entry concerns a single T cell receptor (beta chain). The same CDR3 arises from other DNA sequences in this sample as well. This sample is drawn from a study of blood T cell repertoires in COVID-19. Only in-frame clones appear in the TCRdb table, and some are missing; sequencing was by immunoSEQ multiplex PCR. This sample has under 150,000 clones, with over 75% found just once. The CDR3 runs to 14 residues. V lost 3 bases to trimming and J lost 4 bases; unmatched junction nucleotides: 4. Looked up from germline, CDR1 is KGHSH and CDR2 is LQKENI. The chain joins TRBV18 to TRBJ1-1; 8 nucleotides align to TRBD1. The TCR comes from a man older than 75 with acute or convalescent COVID-19. The sequencing input was peripheral blood. The CDR3 DNA reads TGTGCCAGCTCACCTATGGACAGGGCCACTGAAGCTTTCTTT. This sequence encodes CASSPMDRATEAFF.